Listed here are 13 T cell receptor beta chains from one sample, sequenced in a study of T cell repertoires in aging, cancer and after chemotherapy. Amplification of TCR beta used genomic DNA extracted from peripheral blood. A mixed TRB-A/B primer pool amplified rearranged TRB by multiplex touch-down PCR. One entry per CDR3 protein results from TCRdb running MiXCR on the multiplex PCR reads. The sample carries roughly 3,100 distinct CDR3 sequences, roughly 31% recorded once. The sequenced sample was blood. The receptors stem from a human donor with a solid tumor.

The V and J genes are TRBV19 and TRBJ2-3; TRBD2 matches at 12 bases. J gave up 4 bases and V 5 bases, and 4 bases lay outside the gene matches. The CDR3 sequence is 15 residues long. Germline V gene data show CDR1 as LNHDA and CDR2 as SQIVND (reference sequence). CDR3 protein: CASSQTSGGSDTQYF. The CDR3 coding sequence is TGTGCCAGTAGTCAGACTAGCGGGGGTTCAGATACGCAGTATTTT. The variable domain in full, completed from reference TRBV19 and TRBJ2-3, reads DGGITQSPKYLFRKEGQNVTLSCEQNLNHDAMYWYRQDPGQGLRLIYYSQIVNDFQKGDIAEGYSVSREKKESFPLTVTSAQKNPTAFYLCASSQTSGGSDTQYFGPGTRLTVL.

In its sample, this clonotype is medium-sized. V and J are TRBV12-3 or TRBV12-4 and TRBJ1-2; 10 bases agree with TRBD1. The CDR3 is 18 amino acids. With 7 bases clipped from V and 1 base from J, the junction kept 15 bases outside the gene matches. The CDR3 DNA is TGTGCCAGCAAAACTTATGTGATTGGGACAGGGGTTAACTATGGCTACACCTTC. Encoded protein: CASKTYVIGTGVNYGYTF.

This clonotype is labeled medium-sized (0.01 to 0.1%). This chain joins TRBV19 and TRBJ1-5, with D perhaps matching TRBD1 (6 bases). The CDR3 length is 15 residues. Germline CDR1 LNHDA, CDR2 SQIVND (reference sequence). V was clipped by 5 bases and J by 2 bases, with 13 bases between them. The CDR3: CASSPTGRGNQPQHF. The CDR3, as DNA: TGTGCCAGTAGTCCGACAGGTAGGGGCAATCAGCCCCAGCATTTT.

This clonotype is labeled as medium-sized. This chain links TRBV15 with TRBJ2-1; 11 nucleotides agree with TRBD2. Germline loops: CDR1 LNHNV, CDR2 YYDKDF (reference sequence). Unmatched junction bases numbered 4, after V lost 1 base and J lost 8 bases. The CDR3 consists of 15 residues. CDR3 sequence (DNA): TGTGCCACCAGCAGAGGTGGGACTAGCGGCCATGAGCAGTTCTTC. It is translated as CATSRGGTSGHEQFF.

By proportion, this clonotype is medium-sized. The chain links TRBV6-4 to TRBJ2-6; D is ambiguous. The V end was cut by 2 bases, the J end by 0 bases, with 2 bases between. Germline-derived CDR1 and CDR2 are MRHNA and SNTAGT. CDR3 size: 14 residues. The CDR3 DNA is TGTGCCAGCAGTGACGACTCTGGGGCCAACGTCCTGACTTTC. This gives the protein CASSDDSGANVLTF.

This clonotype turned up a few times. The chain couples TRBV20-1 to TRBJ1-5; D not certain. This CDR3 has 13 residues. V lost 3 bases and J 7 bases, leaving 13 bases between the germline ends. Looked up from germline, CDR1 is DFQATT and CDR2 is SNEGSKA (reference sequence). The CDR3 loop is CSASLSDGQPQHF. Here the CDR3 DNA reads TGCAGTGCTAGCCTCTCGGATGGGCAGCCCCAGCATTTT.

This clonotype is classed as large. This chain links TRBV29-1 with TRBJ2-7, with TRBD2 matching 7 bases. The trim removed 8 bases at V and 2 bases at J, leaving 15 bases unmatched. CDR3 size: 15 residues. Germline CDR1 and CDR2: SQVTM and ANQGSEA. The CDR3 DNA reads as TGCAGCTCTGGGGGGGAGGGTAGCGACACCTACGAGCAGTACTTC. Encoded protein: CSSGGEGSDTYEQYF.

The rearrangement links TRBV20-1 to TRBJ1-3; no reliable D call. The V gene's germline CDR1 is DFQATT and CDR2 SNEGSKA (reference sequence). The CDR3 has 14 residues. The V and J ends lost 5 bases and 0 bases respectively, with 11 bases between them. CDR3 DNA sequence: TGCAGTGCTCCATCATCCGGCTCTGGAAACACCATATATTTT. It is translated as CSAPSSGSGNTIYF.

In its sample, this clonotype is medium-sized. The chain links TRBV6-5 to TRBJ1-2; TRBD1 matches 7 bases. V was clipped by 7 bases and J by 6 bases; unmatched bases: 8. Per the germline V gene, CDR1 is MNHEY and CDR2 is SVGAGI. The length of the CDR3 is 13 residues. Written as DNA, the CDR3 is TGTGCCAGCAAAATACAGGGGAAGGATGGCTACACCTTC. Protein: CASKIQGKDGYTF.

The V call is TRBV7-2, the J call TRBJ2-5, with D possibly TRBD2 on 6 matching bases. Germline CDR1 SGHTA, CDR2 FQGNSA. V was pared by 0 bases and J by 2 bases, with 7 bases between. This CDR3 region has 14 residues. CDR3 sequence reads: CASSLAEGQETQYF. The CDR3 bases are TGTGCCAGCAGCTTAGCGGAGGGACAAGAGACCCAGTACTTC.

This clonotype is labeled as medium-sized. CDR3 bases: TGTGCCTCCCAACTTGGGACAGCGACCTATGGCTACACCTTC. The encoded protein is CASQLGTATYGYTF. The V gene is TRBV30, the J gene TRBJ1-2; TRBD1 aligns across 7 bases. The CDR3 loop spans 14 amino acids. Germline-derived CDR1 and CDR2 are GTSNPN and SVGIG (reference sequence). V was clipped by 7 bases and J by 4 bases; unmatched bases: 12.

The chain joins TRBV4-3 to TRBJ2-2; no reliable D call. Trimming removed 2 bases from V and 6 bases from J, with 10 bases in between. There are 14 residues in the CDR3. Germline-derived CDR1 and CDR2 are LGHNA and YSLEER. CDR3 sequence (DNA): TGCGCCAGCAGCCAATTGCCTACCCCCGGGGAGCTGTTTTTT. It yields the protein CASSQLPTPGELFF.

The chain couples TRBV20-1 to TRBJ1-2; D remains ambiguous. The germline V gene has CDR1 DFQATT and CDR2 SNEGSKA (reference sequence). The CDR3 has 13 residues. Trimming removed 0 bases at V and 3 bases at J, with 8 bases between. Here the CDR3 reads CSARDTADYGYTF. CDR3 DNA: TGCAGTGCTAGAGATACGGCGGACTATGGCTACACCTTC.